This T cell receptor (beta chain) emerged from a study of blood T cell repertoires in COVID-19. Background on the study: There were acute and convalescent COVID-19 samples, and they came from the United States, Italy and Spain. Sources were T cells, B-cell-depleted T cells, or PBMCs; the material itself was cDNA or gDNA.

The V end lost 3 bases, the J end lost 5 bases, and 16 bases lay between the germline ends. The CDR3 loop spans 15 amino acids. Germline V gene lookup returns CDR1 SGHDN and CDR2 FVKESK. In the study's own analysis: Amplification from reference gene primers served as the basis for estimated nucleated cell counts. Sequencing was performed with immunoSEQ multiplex PCR; in TCRdb, only in-frame clones are kept and a portion is missing. V and J calls plus clone size are reproduced from that table; the DNA served to infer D and trimming. The table has some 190,000 clones, around 81% seen once. The sequence was collected from a man younger than 40 with acute COVID-19. Sequencing input: PBMCs or T cells enriched from blood (not recorded which). The V and J genes are TRBV14 and TRBJ1-2, with D tentatively TRBD1 (5 bases). The CDR3 bases are TGTGCCAGCAGCCATTCTTACCCCGGGGGTTATGGCTACACCTTC. It codes for CASSHSYPGGYGYTF.